This is a list of T cell receptor beta chains from one sample in a study of blood T cell repertoires in COVID-19. Produced via immunoSEQ multiplex PCR; TCRdb's table is partial and in-frame only. The table has about 180,000 clones, nearly 80% seen once. Sequenced input: PBMCs or T cells enriched from blood (not recorded which). Every receptor here comes from a man aged 60-69 years who had been exposed to COVID-19. CDR3s include the opening cysteine and the closing phenylalanine or tryptophan. The D gene is left open where the match is weak. Clone size is not always given. Where it is, it says once, few, many or a class for expanded clones.

d_call	clone_size	v_call	cdr3_length	j_call	cdr3_nt	cdr3_aa
TRBD1	NA	TRBV4-1	15	TRBJ2-7	TGCGCCAGCAGCAATGGGGGACAGTGGGTCAACGAGCAGTACTTC	CASSNGGQWVNEQYF
TRBD1	NA	TRBV5-8	14	TRBJ2-5	TGTGCCAGCAGCCTGGGACAGGGAGAAGAGACCCAGTACTTC	CASSLGQGEETQYF
NA	NA	TRBV6-5	16	TRBJ2-6	TGTGCCAGCAGTTTCGTAGGGAGCTCTGGGGCCAACGTCCTGACTTTC	CASSFVGSSGANVLTF
TRBD1	NA	TRBV19	15	TRBJ2-4	TGTGCCAGTAGCACGGACAGGGGGAATGAGGACATTCAGTACTTC	CASSTDRGNEDIQYF
TRBD1	few	TRBV12-3/TRBV12-4	13	TRBJ1-2	TGTGCCAGCAGTTTTGACAGGGTCTATGGCTACACCTTC	CASSFDRVYGYTF
NA	NA	TRBV7-2	13	TRBJ1-2	TGTGCCAGCAGCTTAGGATCGAATGGCGGCTACACCTTC	CASSLGSNGGYTF
NA	NA	TRBV15	15	TRBJ2-7	TGTGCCACCAGCAGAGCTCCGGGGGACTCCTACGAGCAGTACTTC	CATSRAPGDSYEQYF
NA	NA	TRBV19	13	TRBJ1-4	TGTGCCAGTACCGGGACAAGACCCGAAAAACTGTTTTTT	CASTGTRPEKLFF
TRBD2	NA	TRBV27	16	TRBJ2-1	TGTGCCAGCAGTACACGACTAGCGGGAGTTTCCAATGAGCAGTTCTTC	CASSTRLAGVSNEQFF
NA	NA	TRBV5-1	14	TRBJ2-7	TGCGCCAGCAGCTTGGCGGGATTGGTTTACGAGCAGTACTTC	CASSLAGLVYEQYF
NA	NA	TRBV9	14	TRBJ2-3	TGTGCCAGCAGCCCAATCTTCCCGGCAGATACGCAGTATTTT	CASSPIFPADTQYF
NA	many	TRBV11-2	16	TRBJ2-4	TGTGCCAGCAGCTTAGGGGGCGGGACAGCCAAAAACATTCAGTACTTC	CASSLGGGTAKNIQYF
TRBD2	NA	TRBV6-4	13	TRBJ2-3	TGTGCCAGCAGTGAGGGAGGGACAGATACGCAGTATTTT	CASSEGGTDTQYF
TRBD1	NA	TRBV5-1	15	TRBJ2-2	TGCGCCAGCAGCTGGCGGGACAGGGGGAGCGGGGAGCTGTTTTTT	CASSWRDRGSGELFF
NA	NA	TRBV10-3	13	TRBJ1-5	TGTGCCATCAGTGAGGAGGATGGGAGGCCCCAGCATTTT	CAISEEDGRPQHF
TRBD2	once	TRBV7-2	15	TRBJ2-7	TGTGCCAGCAGTTACGGACTAGCGGGAGTGTCCGAGCAGTACTTC	CASSYGLAGVSEQYF
NA	NA	TRBV10-3	13	TRBJ1-1	TGTGCCATCACCGGTACAGCGAACACTGAAGCTTTCTTT	CAITGTANTEAFF
TRBD1	NA	TRBV7-3	13	TRBJ2-5	TGTGCCAGCAGCTGGGACAGGGAGGAGACCCAGTACTTC	CASSWDREETQYF
TRBD2	NA	TRBV6-5	16	TRBJ2-1	TGTGCCAGCAGTTATAAGCTAGCGGACTCCTACAATGAGCAGTTCTTC	CASSYKLADSYNEQFF
NA	NA	TRBV28	12	TRBJ1-5	TGTGCCAGCAGTCACAGGGATCAGCCCCAGCATTTT	CASSHRDQPQHF
TRBD1	NA	TRBV6-5	15	TRBJ2-5	TGTGCCAGCAGCAGAACAGGGGGCGTGGAAGAGACCCAGTACTTC	CASSRTGGVEETQYF
TRBD1	few	TRBV7-2	16	TRBJ1-5	TGTGCCAGCAGCTTACAGGTACAGGGGGGAGGACAGCCCCAGCATTTT	CASSLQVQGGGQPQHF
NA	NA	TRBV20-1	12	TRBJ1-5	TGCAGTGCTAGTTCAGGGTTTCAGCCCCAGCATTTT	CSASSGFQPQHF
NA	once	TRBV7-3	15	TRBJ2-1	TGTGCCAGCAGTCCCCCGGGACTGGCCTTCAATGAGCAGTTCTTC	CASSPPGLAFNEQFF
TRBD1	NA	TRBV5-1	15	TRBJ2-3	TGCGCCAGCAGCTCGACAGGGGGCGCGTGGGATACGCAGTATTTT	CASSSTGGAWDTQYF
NA	NA	TRBV24-1	12	TRBJ2-1	TGTGCCACCAGAGCACCTAGCTATGAGCAGTTCTTC	CATRAPSYEQFF
NA	few	TRBV4-1	15	TRBJ1-2	TGCGCCAGCAGCCAAGATATCGGGGGTGTAGGTGGCTACACCTTC	CASSQDIGGVGGYTF
TRBD2	NA	TRBV14	14	TRBJ2-7	TGTGCCAGCAGCCCATGGGGAGGGTCCTACGAGCAGTACTTC	CASSPWGGSYEQYF
NA	NA	TRBV7-8	12	TRBJ1-6	TGTGCCAGCAGCTTAGACAGTTCACCCCTCCACTTT	CASSLDSSPLHF
TRBD1	NA	TRBV2	13	TRBJ2-7	TGTGCCAGCAGGGATGACAGGGCCTACGAGCAGTACTTC	CASRDDRAYEQYF
TRBD1	few	TRBV28	14	TRBJ2-3	TGTGCCAGCAGTAACAGGGGAGCGGTAGATACGCAGTATTTT	CASSNRGAVDTQYF